These 3 T cell receptor beta chains were sequenced from one sample in a study of Ad26.COV2.S vaccination and SARS-CoV-2 variants. The table came from immunoSEQ multiplex PCR; TCRdb's copy has only in-frame clones and leaves some out. The data show around 400,000 clones, with around nine tenths seen just once and 12% held by the top ten. The treatment denotes: around 19 received Ad26.COV2.S at low or high dose, single or two shots; 5 received placebo; per-sample allocation not given. Sampling took place 63 days after the first vaccine or placebo injection. The sample in question was peripheral blood, obtained in a trial of Ad26.COV2.S vaccine versus placebo. The receptors shown here come from a person between 18 and 60 years old who received the Ad26.COV2.S COVID-19 vaccine or a placebo.

The chain joins TRBV14 to TRBJ2-7, with 9 bases aligning to TRBD1. Germline CDR1 SGHDN, CDR2 FVKESK. The CDR3 spans 15 residues. V dropped 5 bases and J dropped 2; count of bases not matched to a gene: 7. CDR3 in DNA: TGTGCCAGCAGCAAAACAGGGGGCTGGGCCTACGAGCAGTACTTC. It codes for CASSKTGGWAYEQYF.

This CDR3 is CASNAVEGSYNEQFF. The CDR3 DNA sequence: TGTGCCAGTAATGCGGTGGAGGGCTCCTACAATGAGCAGTTCTTC. The chain employs TRBV19 and TRBJ2-1, with TRBD2 as a possible D gene (6 bases). CDR1 is LNHDA, CDR2 SQIVND, per germline (reference sequence). The CDR3 consists of 15 residues. V lost 7 bases and J lost 0, with 13 bases in between.

This clone came up once. This sequence joins TRBV28 and TRBJ2-3; 7 bases fit TRBD2. Losses at the gene ends were 7 bases for V and 7 bases for J; bases not matched to a gene: 14. The CDR3 runs 15 residues. Germline-derived CDR1 and CDR2 are MDHEN and SYDVKM. CDR3 amino acids: CASIRRETPQNTQYF. The CDR3 DNA reads as TGTGCCAGCATCCGGCGGGAGACCCCCCAGAATACGCAGTATTTT.